This entry features one TCR beta chain sequence. Original data processing: Reference gene primer amplification gave estimated nucleated cell counts. Generated by immunoSEQ multiplex PCR, the TCRdb table keeps only in-frame clones and is missing some. V and J calls and clone size are those listed in that table; D and trimming were worked out from the DNA. The sample contains approximately 240,000 clones, around four fifths of which appear only once. This entry belongs to a study of blood T cell repertoires in COVID-19. Study-wide context: The origin of the acute and convalescent COVID-19 samples was the United States, Italy and Spain. Sample material is recorded as cDNA or gDNA derived from T cells, B-cell-depleted T cells, or PBMCs.

CDR1 and CDR2 (germline): SNHLY, FYNNEI. With V trimmed by 6 bases and J by 5 bases, 12 bases remained unmatched. There are 17 residues in the CDR3. The source material was peripheral blood. This receptor was obtained from a woman aged 55-69 years with active or convalescent COVID-19. The gene calls are TRBV2 and TRBJ2-7; TRBD2 aligns across 14 bases. CDR3 sequence reads: CASRQGTSGSPLDEQYF. The CDR3 nucleotides are TGTGCCAGCAGGCAAGGGACTAGCGGGAGCCCTCTTGACGAGCAGTACTTC. Using reference TRBV2 and TRBJ2-7 for the parts outside the CDR3, the full variable domain is EPEVTQTPSHQVTQMGQEVILRCVPISNHLYFYWYRQILGQKVEFLVSFYNNEISEKSEIFDDQFSVERPDGSNFTLKIRSTKLEDSAMYFCASRQGTSGSPLDEQYFGPGTRLTVT.